The next 24 T cell receptor beta chains were all read from a single sample in a study of T-cell memory formation after mild COVID-19. Each CDR3 protein gets one entry after TCRdb re-called the 5' RACE reads with MiXCR. In the table there are about 170,000 distinct CDR3 sequences, approximately 13% of which are singletons. Sequencing was performed on PBMCs or a T cell subset sorted from them (not recorded which). These receptors were collected from a man younger than 30 who had mild COVID-19 (a few samples of this study predate the infection). Cell type and time point are not known.

Only a few counts were recorded for this clonotype. The genes are TRBV27 and TRBJ1-2, with D maybe TRBD1 (5 bases). The CDR3 is made up of 14 amino acids. The germline V and J ends were trimmed by 5 bases and 8 bases, with 18 bases remaining between them. Germline values: CDR1 MNHEY, CDR2 SMNVEV (reference sequence). CDR3 region: CASSALDTTDGYTF. The CDR3 region has the DNA TGTGCCAGCAGTGCCCTGGACACGACAGACGGCTACACCTTC.

This clonotype has more than one count but fewer than ten. The chain recombines TRBV30 with TRBJ2-7, with 10 bases aligning to TRBD1. With 2 bases clipped from V and 3 bases from J, the junction kept 4 bases outside the gene matches. Germline V gene lookup returns CDR1 GTSNPN and CDR2 SVGIG (reference sequence). This CDR3 contains 14 residues. CDR3 sequence: CAWSSGTGVYEQYF. As DNA, the CDR3 is TGTGCCTGGAGTTCCGGGACAGGGGTCTACGAGCAGTACTTC.

This clonotype occurred a few times. The V call is TRBV7-3, the J call TRBJ1-1; 8 nucleotides line up with TRBD1. The V gene's germline CDR1 is SGHTA and CDR2 FQGTGA. This CDR3 has 15 amino acids. Losses at the gene ends were 2 bases for V and 5 bases for J; bases not matched to a gene: 7. CDR3 bases: TGTGCCAGCAGCTTATTTGGGACAGGAGGTACTGAAGCTTTCTTT. Protein: CASSLFGTGGTEAFF.

The rearrangement uses TRBV12-3 or TRBV12-4 and TRBJ1-1; D call uncertain. This CDR3 is built from 13 residues. V dropped 5 bases and J dropped 2 bases, with 9 bases sitting between them. The CDR3 DNA is TGTGCCAGCAGTCGGACCGGAAACACTGAAGCTTTCTTT. Its protein is CASSRTGNTEAFF.

This clonotype was counted between two and nine times. This chain joins TRBV29-1 and TRBJ1-1, with 8 bases identical to TRBD1. Unmatched junction bases numbered 5, after V lost 4 bases and J lost 4 bases. This CDR3 spans 13 amino acids. Germline CDR1 SQVTM, CDR2 ANQGSEA. The chain's CDR3 is CSVGAGGLTEAFF. Written as DNA, the CDR3 is TGCAGCGTTGGGGCAGGGGGCCTCACTGAAGCTTTCTTT.

This clonotype was seen repeatedly, ten times or more. The chain is built from TRBV29-1 and TRBJ2-3; 7 nucleotides line up with TRBD1. CDR1 and CDR2 (germline): SQVTM, ANQGSEA. CDR3 length: 13 amino acids. The trim removed 4 bases at V and 5 bases at J, leaving 6 bases unmatched. The CDR3 nucleotides are TGCAGCGTTGCCGACAGGGCTGAAGATACGCAGTATTTT. Translation gives CSVADRAEDTQYF.

This clonotype was recorded a few times. The CDR3 sequence: CASRLSPAGIPYNEQFF. In DNA form, the CDR3 reads TGTGCCAGCAGACTGTCCCCCGCCGGAATCCCCTACAATGAGCAGTTCTTC. The rearrangement joins TRBV5-5 to TRBJ2-1; D is undetermined. There are 17 residues in the CDR3. Deletions cut 5 bases from V and 2 bases from J, with 20 bases between. Germline CDR1 and CDR2: SGHKS and YYEKEE (reference sequence).

The J gene is TRBJ2-3, the V gene TRBV4-3; D not resolved. Germline V gene lookup returns CDR1 LGHNA and CDR2 YSLEER. V gave up 3 bases and J gave up 0 bases, with 13 bases separating them. The CDR3 is 16 amino acids. CDR3 DNA: TGCGCCAGCAGCCAGGGAAGTCTTGGTAGCACAGATACGCAGTATTTT. It specifies CASSQGSLGSTDTQYF.

This clonotype was detected a few times. The chain has TRBV6-2 or TRBV6-3 and TRBJ1-6, with D hard to call. Trimming shortened V by 6 bases and J by 6 bases, and 9 bases separated the two germline ends. The CDR3 length is 13 residues. The germline gives CDR1 MNHEY, CDR2 SVGEGT. The CDR3 nucleotides are TGTGCCAGCAGGCTCAGGATTAATTCACCCCTCCACTTT. It specifies CASRLRINSPLHF.

This clonotype was seen only a few times. The gene calls are TRBV7-3 and TRBJ1-3, with TRBD1 as a possible D gene (6 bases). V was shortened by 5 bases and J by 4 bases, with 15 bases between the two germline ends. Looked up from germline, CDR1 is SGHTA and CDR2 is FQGTGA. The CDR3 contains 15 residues. CDR3 region: CASSPRGGAGNTIYF. As DNA, the CDR3 is TGTGCCAGCAGCCCCCGGGGGGGGGCGGGAAACACCATATATTTT.

The genes are TRBV5-1 and TRBJ2-3; TRBD2 agrees at 8 bases. The V gene end was trimmed by 7 bases and the J gene end by 0 bases; junction bases not matched to a gene: 4. The CDR3 runs to 14 residues. Germline V gives CDR1 SGHRS, CDR2 YFSETQ. CDR3 amino acids: CASWRGVSTDTQYF. The CDR3 nucleotides read TGCGCCAGCTGGCGGGGGGTTAGCACAGATACGCAGTATTTT.

CDR3 bases: TGTGCCACCAGCAACCAGGACACAGATACGCAGTATTTT. Encoded protein: CATSNQDTDTQYF. The rearrangement links TRBV15 to TRBJ2-3; no firm D call. The CDR3 extends over 13 amino acids. V gave up 4 bases and J gave up 2 bases, with 7 bases separating them. Germline CDR1 reads LNHNV; CDR2 reads YYDKDF (reference sequence).

This clonotype was found a few times. The rearrangement links TRBV6-6 to TRBJ1-4; 8 bases line up with TRBD1. CDR3 length: 17 amino acids. The germline V gene encodes CDR1 MNHNY and CDR2 SVGAGI (reference sequence). Losses at the gene ends were 4 bases for V and 0 bases for J; bases not matched to a gene: 7. The CDR3 coding sequence is TGTGCCAGCAGTTCCAGAGACAGGGGAGCAACTAATGAAAAACTGTTTTTT. It yields the protein CASSSRDRGATNEKLFF.

The rearrangement joins TRBV24-1 to TRBJ2-3; TRBD1 matches at 8 bases. Per germline, CDR1 KGHDR and CDR2 SFDVKD. The CDR3 loop spans 15 amino acids. The junction had 3 bases not matched to a gene; V was cut back by 5 bases and J by 0 bases. CDR3: CATSVGTGSTDTQYF. CDR3 coding DNA: TGTGCCACCAGTGTGGGGACAGGCAGCACAGATACGCAGTATTTT.

The chain links TRBV27 to TRBJ1-2; the D gene is possibly TRBD1 (6 bases). Trimming shortened V by 6 bases and J by 4 bases, and 18 bases separated the two germline ends. The CDR3 loop spans 15 amino acids. CDR1 is MNHEY and CDR2 is SMNVEV in the germline V gene (reference sequence). CDR3: CASSPLQGYTYGYTF. The CDR3 region has the DNA TGTGCCAGCAGCCCCCTACAGGGTTACACCTATGGCTACACCTTC.

The chain combines TRBV2 with TRBJ2-7; D might be TRBD1 or TRBD2, each matching 5 bases. The V gene's germline CDR1 is SNHLY and CDR2 FYNNEI. Trimming pared 8 bases from V and 7 bases from J, leaving 21 bases between. The CDR3 extends over 14 amino acids. In DNA, the CDR3 is TGTGCCAGCGGCGCGACTGGGACCCAGGGAGAGCAGTACTTC. Encoded protein: CASGATGTQGEQYF.

This clonotype has only a few counts. CDR3 in amino acids: CASRLRDSNTEAFF. CDR3 in DNA: TGTGCCAGCAGGCTGAGGGATTCGAACACTGAAGCTTTCTTT. The chain uses TRBV12-3 or TRBV12-4 and TRBJ1-1; D ambiguous. The CDR3 length is 14 residues. Trimming shortened V by 6 bases and J by 1 base, and 12 bases separated the two germline ends.

This clonotype has only a few counts. The V and J genes are TRBV7-9 and TRBJ2-6; D is undetermined. This CDR3 comprises 15 residues. Trimming removed 3 bases at V and 0 bases at J, with 6 bases between. Germline V CDR1 and CDR2: SEHNR, FQNEAQ (reference sequence). CDR3 sequence (DNA): TGTGCCAGCAGCTTCTGGCTCTCTGGGGCCAACGTCCTGACTTTC. This gives the protein CASSFWLSGANVLTF.

The CDR3 DNA sequence: TGTGCCAGCAGTACGCGACCGCGTGGTACGCAGTATTTT. It is translated as CASSTRPRGTQYF. J is TRBJ2-3 and V is TRBV28, with no clear D. This CDR3 contains 13 residues. In germline, CDR1 is MDHEN, CDR2 SYDVKM. V lost 5 bases and J 8 bases, leaving 14 bases between the germline ends.

This clonotype has more than one count but fewer than ten. J is TRBJ1-2 and V is TRBV6-5, with TRBD1 identical over 10 bases. The CDR3 totals 13 residues. CDR1 is MNHEY and CDR2 is SVGAGI in the germline V gene. V lost 7 bases to trimming and J lost 7 bases; unmatched junction nucleotides: 6. The CDR3 bases are TGTGCCAGCATTTCGACAGGGGGCGTTGGCTACACCTTC. Amino acid sequence: CASISTGGVGYTF.

This clonotype was observed a handful of times. CDR3 in DNA: TGTGCCAGCAGGAGCCTCGGGGCGGATACGCAGTATTTT. Translation gives CASRSLGADTQYF. This chain links TRBV7-3 with TRBJ2-3; D possibly uses TRBD1 or TRBD2 (5 bases each). V lost 6 bases and J 6 bases, leaving 13 bases between the germline ends. The CDR3 length is 13 residues. Germline assignment: CDR1 SGHTA and CDR2 FQGTGA.

This clonotype was counted ten times or more. The rearrangement links TRBV7-6 to TRBJ2-5; TRBD1 aligns across 8 bases. V lost 1 base, J lost 5 bases, and 9 bases stayed unmatched. The length of the CDR3 is 16 residues. CDR1 SGHVS and CDR2 FNYEAQ come from the germline V gene. CDR3 DNA sequence: TGTGCCAGCAGCTTAGAATCCCAGGGGGCTGGGGAGACCCAGTACTTC. Translated, it gives CASSLESQGAGETQYF.

This clonotype was recorded a few times. V gene TRBV18 combines with J gene TRBJ2-7; D call uncertain. The germline V gene encodes CDR1 KGHSH and CDR2 LQKENI. There are 17 residues in the CDR3. The ends were cut back, 2 bases at V and 3 bases at J, with 20 bases in the middle. The CDR3 nucleotides read TGTGCCAGCTCACCATCCGTAATCCAGGAAAACTTCTACGAGCAGTACTTC. Encoded protein: CASSPSVIQENFYEQYF.

This clonotype was found many times. This chain uses TRBV5-1 with TRBJ2-3; 12 bases align to TRBD2. The germline CDR1 and CDR2 sequences are SGHRS and YFSETQ. Germline trimming cut 4 bases from V and 7 bases from J; bases unmatched to any gene: 7. CDR3 size: 15 residues. The CDR3 loop reads CASSLTSGGGYTQYF. The CDR3 nucleotides read TGCGCCAGCAGCCTGACTAGCGGGGGAGGATATACGCAGTATTTT. Filled out from reference TRBV5-1 and TRBJ2-3, the complete variable domain reads KAGVTQTPRYLIKTRGQQVTLSCSPISGHRSVSWYQQTPGQGLQFLFEYFSETQRNKGNFPGRFSGRQFSNSRSEMNVSTLELGDSALYLCASSLTSGGGYTQYFGPGTRLTVL.